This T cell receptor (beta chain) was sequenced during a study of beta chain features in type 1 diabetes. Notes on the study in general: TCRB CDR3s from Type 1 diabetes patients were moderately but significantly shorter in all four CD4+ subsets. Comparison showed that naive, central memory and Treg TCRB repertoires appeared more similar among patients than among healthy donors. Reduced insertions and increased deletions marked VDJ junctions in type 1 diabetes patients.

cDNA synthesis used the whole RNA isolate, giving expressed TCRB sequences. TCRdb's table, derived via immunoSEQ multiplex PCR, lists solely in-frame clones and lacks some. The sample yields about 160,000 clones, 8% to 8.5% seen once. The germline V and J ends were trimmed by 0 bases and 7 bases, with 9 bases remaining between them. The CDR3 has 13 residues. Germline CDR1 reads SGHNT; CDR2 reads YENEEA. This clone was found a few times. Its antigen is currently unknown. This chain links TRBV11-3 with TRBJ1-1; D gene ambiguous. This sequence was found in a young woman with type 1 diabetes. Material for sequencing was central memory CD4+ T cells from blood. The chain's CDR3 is CASSLDFGGEAFF. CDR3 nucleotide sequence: TGTGCCAGCAGCTTAGATTTTGGCGGTGAAGCTTTCTTT.